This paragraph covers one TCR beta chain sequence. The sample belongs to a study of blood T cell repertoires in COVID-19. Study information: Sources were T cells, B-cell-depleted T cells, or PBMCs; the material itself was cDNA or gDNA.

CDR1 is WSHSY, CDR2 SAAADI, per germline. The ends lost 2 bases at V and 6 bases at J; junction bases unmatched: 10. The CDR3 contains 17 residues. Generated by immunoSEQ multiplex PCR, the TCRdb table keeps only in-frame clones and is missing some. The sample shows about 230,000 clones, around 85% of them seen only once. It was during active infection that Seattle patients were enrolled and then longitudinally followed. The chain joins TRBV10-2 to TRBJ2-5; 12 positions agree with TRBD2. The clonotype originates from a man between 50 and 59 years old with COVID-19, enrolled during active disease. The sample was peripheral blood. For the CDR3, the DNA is TGCGCCAGCAGTGAGCTATACCTAGCGGGGGGGCGGCAGACCCAGTACTTC. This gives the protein CASSELYLAGGRQTQYF.